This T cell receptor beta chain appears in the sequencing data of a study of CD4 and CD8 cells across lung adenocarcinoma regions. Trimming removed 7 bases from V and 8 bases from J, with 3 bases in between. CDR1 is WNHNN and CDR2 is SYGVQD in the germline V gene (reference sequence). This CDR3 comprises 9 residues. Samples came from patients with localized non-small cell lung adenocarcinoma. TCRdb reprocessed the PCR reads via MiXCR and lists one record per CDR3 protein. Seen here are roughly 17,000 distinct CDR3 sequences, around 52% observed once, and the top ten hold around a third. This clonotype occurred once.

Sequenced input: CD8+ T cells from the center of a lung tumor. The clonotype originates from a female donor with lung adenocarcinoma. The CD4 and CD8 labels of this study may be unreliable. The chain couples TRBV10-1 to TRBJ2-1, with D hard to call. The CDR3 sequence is CASIYEQFF. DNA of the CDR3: TGCGCCAGCATTTATGAGCAGTTCTTC.